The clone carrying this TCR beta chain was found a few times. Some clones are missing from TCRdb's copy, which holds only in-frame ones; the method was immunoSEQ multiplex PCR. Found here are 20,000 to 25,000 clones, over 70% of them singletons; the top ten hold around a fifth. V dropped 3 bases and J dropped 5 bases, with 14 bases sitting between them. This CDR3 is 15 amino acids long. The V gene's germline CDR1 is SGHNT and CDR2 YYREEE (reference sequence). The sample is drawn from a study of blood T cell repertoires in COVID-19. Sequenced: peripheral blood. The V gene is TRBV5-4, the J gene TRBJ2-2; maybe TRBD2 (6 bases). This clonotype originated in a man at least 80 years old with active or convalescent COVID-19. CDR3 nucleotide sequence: TGTGCCAGCAGCTCCGGGAGCCCGAGGACCGGGGAGCTGTTTTTT. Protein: CASSSGSPRTGELFF.